This T cell receptor (beta chain) was found in a study of OX40 agonist ivuxolimab in advanced cancers. Study findings and constraints: Researchers did not establish what antigens the expanded peripheral T cells target.

Enrollment shut out patients with autoimmune disease history or systemic immunosuppression. The CDR3 extends over 15 amino acids. Germline trimming cut 4 bases from V and 5 bases from J; bases unmatched to any gene: 7. Germline V gene lookup returns CDR1 MGHDK and CDR2 SYGVNS. Clones were read by immunoSEQ multiplex PCR, and TCRdb kept only the in-frame ones, dropping some. In the table there are over 50,000 clones, around 90% of which are singletons. This clone was observed a handful of times. Its matching antigen is unknown. The chain carries TRBV25-1 and TRBJ2-2; 7 bases line up with TRBD2. This sequence was found in an adult with an advanced solid tumor such as melanoma, head and neck, liver or kidney cancer. Sequenced here: CD4+ or CD8+ T cells sorted from blood, sampled in a trial of the OX40 agonist ivuxolimab. In DNA, the CDR3 is TGTGCCAGCAGTGTGGCGGGAGAGGAGACCGGGGAGCTGTTTTTT. Its translation is CASSVAGEETGELFF.